Sequencing of this T cell receptor beta chain was carried out in a study of cytomegalovirus exposure and HLA in healthy donors. This PCR relied on a set of 60 Vbeta primers and 13 Jbeta primers. The repertoire was sequenced with immunoSEQ multiplex PCR; TCRdb's copy has only in-frame clones and lacks some. This table holds about 180,000 clones, about three quarters found once. CDR3 size: 16 residues. CDR1 is LGHNA, CDR2 YNFKEQ, per germline. The V gene end was trimmed by 4 bases and the J gene end by 4 bases; junction bases not matched to a gene: 7. Study-wide results and limits: Several of the most significant clusters appeared, in a later analysis, to be linked to common viral pathogens.

As for this clone: Its specificity is unknown.

Material for sequencing was PBMCs. V gene TRBV4-2 combines with J gene TRBJ2-5; 12 bases are shared with TRBD2. This clonotype originated in a man aged 18 to 30 in good health and CMV-seronegative. The CDR3 here is CASSPSSGGAGETQYF. The DNA for the CDR3 is TGTGCCAGCAGCCCGTCTAGCGGGGGGGCAGGAGAGACCCAGTACTTC.